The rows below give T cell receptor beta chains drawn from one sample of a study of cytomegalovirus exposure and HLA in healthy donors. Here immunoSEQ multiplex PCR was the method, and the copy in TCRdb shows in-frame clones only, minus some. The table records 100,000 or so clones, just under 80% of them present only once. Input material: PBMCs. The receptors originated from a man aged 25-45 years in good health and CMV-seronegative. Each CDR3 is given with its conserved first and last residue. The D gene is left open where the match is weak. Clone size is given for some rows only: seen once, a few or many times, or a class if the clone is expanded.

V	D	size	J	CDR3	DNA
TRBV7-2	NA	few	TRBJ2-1	CASSSSQVKQGWDEQFF	TGTGCCAGCAGCTCCTCCCAAGTTAAACAGGGATGGGATGAGCAGTTCTTC
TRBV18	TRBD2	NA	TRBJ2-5	CASSGGGSQETQYF	TGTGCCAGCTCCGGGGGGGGCAGCCAAGAGACCCAGTACTTC
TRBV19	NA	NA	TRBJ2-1	CATLGGQAYNEQFF	TGTGCCACCCTCGGAGGGCAGGCCTACAATGAGCAGTTCTTC
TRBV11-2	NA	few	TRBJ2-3	CASSLDLQGIADTQYF	TGTGCCAGCAGCTTAGATCTGCAGGGGATCGCAGATACGCAGTATTTT
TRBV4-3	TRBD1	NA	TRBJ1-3	CASSQDRGYGNTIYF	TGCGCCAGCAGCCAAGACAGGGGGTACGGAAACACCATATATTTT
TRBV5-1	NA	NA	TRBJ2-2	CASSLGVTANTGELFF	TGCGCCAGCAGCTTGGGAGTGACAGCGAACACCGGGGAGCTGTTTTTT
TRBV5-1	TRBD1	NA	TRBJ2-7	CASRGLGGTGSTYEQYF	TGCGCCAGCCGCGGTCTCGGGGGGACAGGGTCAACCTACGAGCAGTACTTC
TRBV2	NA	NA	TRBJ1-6	CASSEESGNSPLHF	TGTGCCAGCAGTGAGGAATCCGGGAATTCACCCCTCCACTTT
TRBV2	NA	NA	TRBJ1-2	CASSRTGNNGYTF	TGTGCCAGCAGTCGAACAGGGAATAATGGCTACACCTTC
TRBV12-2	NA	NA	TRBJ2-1	CASRLWTSGGLAGNEQFF	TGTGCAAGTCGCTTATGGACTAGCGGGGGCCTCGCGGGAAATGAGCAGTTCTTC
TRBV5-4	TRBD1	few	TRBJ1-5	CASSGGDSSNQPQHF	TGTGCCAGCAGCGGAGGGGACAGTAGCAATCAGCCCCAGCATTTT
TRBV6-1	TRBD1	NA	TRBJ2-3	CASSRTGSRTDTQYF	TGTGCCAGCAGTCGGACAGGATCACGCACAGATACGCAGTATTTT
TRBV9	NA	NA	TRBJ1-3	CASSGNFHSGNTIYF	TGTGCCAGCAGCGGTAACTTCCACTCTGGAAACACCATATATTTT
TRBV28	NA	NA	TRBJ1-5	CASSSSGKAINQPQHF	TGTGCCAGCAGTTCGTCGGGGAAGGCCATTAATCAGCCCCAGCATTTT
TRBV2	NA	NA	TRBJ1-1	CASSDQRGTEAFF	TGTGCCAGCAGTGATCAGCGAGGAACTGAAGCTTTCTTT
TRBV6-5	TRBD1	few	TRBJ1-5	CASSGTGYNQPQHF	TGTGCCAGCAGTGGGACAGGGTACAATCAGCCCCAGCATTTT
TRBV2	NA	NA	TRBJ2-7	CASRKEGLSYEQYF	TGTGCCAGCAGGAAGGAGGGCCTCTCCTACGAGCAGTACTTC
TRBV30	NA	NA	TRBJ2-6	CAWTGGANVLTF	TGTGCCTGGACCGGTGGGGCCAACGTCCTGACTTTC
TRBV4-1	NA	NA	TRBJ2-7	CASSQVEGPEQYF	TGCGCCAGCAGCCAAGTCGAGGGTCCCGAGCAGTACTTC
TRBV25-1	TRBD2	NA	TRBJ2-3	CASRPGLAGNSDTQYF	TGTGCCAGCAGGCCGGGACTAGCGGGAAATTCGGATACGCAGTATTTT